This passage covers 9 T cell receptor beta chains from one sample sequenced in a study of shared clonotypes between healthy human individuals (TCRdb year 2020). Library method: the immunoSEQ multiplex PCR assay. The immuneACCESS repertoire file appears here via TCRdb, limited to in-frame rearrangements. These files lack a portion of the clones; in checked studies, under half of the deficit traces to unresolved V genes, and the cause of the others is not known. This sample lists roughly 300,000 clones; 80% to 90% were detected once. The ten largest clones add up to around 15% of the sample. Sequencing used memory CD8+ T cells sorted from blood. The meaning of the sample's cell subset or site label: CD45RO+ cells pooled with CCR7-negative TemRA cells. Source of these receptors: a man between 18 and 35 years old in good health.

The rearrangement joins TRBV5-1 to TRBJ2-1; D is unresolved. This CDR3 is 16 amino acids long. Trimming cost V 0 bases and J 0 bases, with 10 bases left between them. Per germline, CDR1 SGHRS and CDR2 YFSETQ. The CDR3 sequence: CASSLVGSSSYNEQFF. The CDR3 DNA reads TGCGCCAGCAGCTTGGTCGGCTCAAGCTCCTACAATGAGCAGTTCTTC.

This clone appeared a single time. The chain links TRBV7-2 to TRBJ2-6; D might be TRBD1 (7 bases). The CDR3 sequence is 16 residues long. Trimming stripped 5 bases from V and 4 bases from J, with 15 bases between. The germline V gene encodes CDR1 SGHTA and CDR2 FQGNSA. Here the CDR3 DNA reads TGTGCCAGCAGCCAAGACAGGGACTCCGGGGCCAACGTCCTGACTTTC. Protein sequence: CASSQDRDSGANVLTF.

A remark on this clone: A much larger clone sits a single nucleotide away, making a read error possible. The V call is TRBV9, the J call TRBJ2-3; D gene unclear. Germline V lookup: CDR1 SGDLS, CDR2 YYNGEE. This CDR3 comprises 14 residues. The ends were cut back, 1 base at V and 5 bases at J, with 11 bases in the middle. CDR3 region: CASSVSSKQDTQYF. CDR3 nucleotide sequence: TGTGCCAGCAGCGTAAGCAGCAAACAAGATACGCAGTATTTT.

The gene calls are TRBV5-1 and TRBJ2-7; 7 nucleotides agree with TRBD1. After removal of 3 bases from V and 0 bases from J, the junction contained 6 bases not matched to a gene. CDR1 and CDR2 (germline): SGHRS, YFSETQ. The length of the CDR3 is 15 residues. CDR3 loop: CASSSGDSSSYEQYF. DNA for the CDR3: TGCGCCAGCAGCTCAGGGGACAGCTCCTCCTACGAGCAGTACTTC. Using reference TRBV5-1 and TRBJ2-7 for the parts outside the CDR3, the full variable domain is KAGVTQTPRYLIKTRGQQVTLSCSPISGHRSVSWYQQTPGQGLQFLFEYFSETQRNKGNFPGRFSGRQFSNSRSEMNVSTLELGDSALYLCASSSGDSSSYEQYFGPGTRLTVT.

This clone turned up a few times. The sample carries other DNA sequences with the same CDR3. The genes are TRBV6-5 and TRBJ1-1, with TRBD1 matching over 7 bases. In germline, CDR1 is MNHEY, CDR2 SVGAGI. There are 12 residues in the CDR3. J gave up 1 base and V 8 bases, and 1 base lay outside the gene matches. CDR3 sequence (DNA): TGTGCCAGCCGACAGGGGAACACTGAAGCTTTCTTT. Protein sequence: CASRQGNTEAFF.

This chain connects TRBV6-5 to TRBJ1-1, with D maybe TRBD1 (6 bases). The CDR3 loop spans 14 amino acids. The V end lost 8 bases, the J end lost 1 base, and 14 bases lay between the germline ends. Germline assignment: CDR1 MNHEY and CDR2 SVGAGI. CDR3 in DNA: TGTGCCAGCCGTAGTGTACAGGGGAACACTGAAGCTTTCTTT. Protein product: CASRSVQGNTEAFF.

The J gene is TRBJ2-3, the V gene TRBV28, with D possibly TRBD2 on 6 matching bases. With 3 bases removed from V and 6 bases from J, the gap between germline ends came to 10 bases. CDR3 length: 13 residues. The V gene's germline CDR1 is MDHEN and CDR2 SYDVKM. The CDR3 here is CASSFGGSDTQYF. The CDR3 region has the DNA TGTGCCAGCAGTTTCGGAGGGTCGGATACGCAGTATTTT.

J is TRBJ2-1 and V is TRBV7-9, with TRBD1 matching 11 bases. Germline CDR1 SEHNR, CDR2 FQNEAQ (reference sequence). The CDR3 is 15 amino acids. The J segment lost 7 bases and the V segment lost 5 bases, leaving 7 bases of the junction unmatched. The CDR3 region has the DNA TGTGCCAGCAGCGAAGGACAGGGGGCGCGTAATGAGCAGTTCTTC. It specifies CASSEGQGARNEQFF.

This clone was picked up one time. The genes are TRBV6-1 and TRBJ2-7, with D uncertain. CDR3 length equals 14 residues. The germline V gene encodes CDR1 MNHNS and CDR2 SASEGT. Trimming cost V 2 bases and J 2 bases, with 10 bases left between them. The CDR3 DNA reads as TGTGCCAGCAGTGAATGGGCTTCTACCTACGAGCAGTACTTC. It yields the protein CASSEWASTYEQYF.